This T cell receptor (beta chain) was sequenced during a study of blood T cell repertoires in COVID-19. Study as a whole: Samples of COVID-19 (acute and convalescent) were obtained from the United States, Italy and Spain. The cDNA or gDNA used as material had been derived from T cells, B-cell-depleted T cells, or PBMCs.

As processed by the authors: Amplification of reference gene primers was used by the study to estimate nucleated cell counts. Only in-frame clones appear in the TCRdb table, and some are missing; sequencing was by immunoSEQ multiplex PCR. That table supplies the V and J calls and clone size; D and trimming were determined from the DNA. The table lists some 69,000 clones, 90% of them singletons, with under 0.65% in the top ten. Germline CDR1 MDHEN, CDR2 SYDVKM. The ends were cut back, 2 bases at V and 0 bases at J, with 17 bases in the middle. The CDR3 totals 18 residues. Seattle patients were enrolled while actively infected and followed longitudinally.

The sequencing sample was made of peripheral blood. The TCR was taken from a man aged 45-65 years with COVID-19, enrolled during active disease. The chain couples TRBV28 to TRBJ1-5; a possible D gene is TRBD1 (6 bases). The CDR3 DNA is TGTGCCAGCAGTTTAAGGGGGGGATTTGGGTATAGCAATCAGCCCCAGCATTTT. Protein: CASSLRGGFGYSNQPQHF.